This is a list of T cell receptor beta chains from one sample in a study of Ad26.COV2.S vaccination and SARS-CoV-2 variants. Generated by immunoSEQ multiplex PCR, the TCRdb table keeps only in-frame clones and is missing some. The sample holds 300,000 to 450,000 clones, about 91% seen once. Sequenced material: peripheral blood, taken after recovery from COVID-19. These receptors originate from a human donor who had recovered from COVID-19. Both conserved end residues are part of each CDR3. D genes are given only for firm matches. Size is stated for part of the rows, as once, few or many counts, or as a class when the clone is expanded.

clone_size	j_call	d_call	v_call	cdr3_nt	cdr3_aa
once	TRBJ2-4	-	TRBV27	TGTGCCAGCAGTTTAGATCCCCAGGCCTTGGACAAAAACATTCAGTACTTC	CASSLDPQALDKNIQYF
-	TRBJ2-2	TRBD2	TRBV7-8	TGTGCCAGCAGCCCGAGCGGGGGCGGGGAGCTGTTTTTT	CASSPSGGGELFF
-	TRBJ2-7	TRBD1	TRBV4-1	TGCGCCAGCAGCCAAGATCACAGGGGGCAAGGCGAGCAGTACTTC	CASSQDHRGQGEQYF
-	TRBJ2-1	-	TRBV7-2	TGTGCCAGCAGCTTAGAAAAAAGGGACCAACAGTTCTTC	CASSLEKRDQQFF
-	TRBJ1-2	TRBD1	TRBV7-9	TGTGCCAGCAGCGTCACAGGGGGCCGAAGCTATGGCTACACCTTC	CASSVTGGRSYGYTF
few	TRBJ1-1	-	TRBV25-1	TGTGCCAGCAGTGAACTTACGGGGGCGATAACTGAAGCTTTCTTT	CASSELTGAITEAFF
few	TRBJ1-6	TRBD1	TRBV4-1	TGCGCCAGCAGCCTCCGGACAGGGCAGGATAATTCACCCCTCCACTTT	CASSLRTGQDNSPLHF
-	TRBJ1-2	-	TRBV27	TGTGCCAGCAAACCCGACGTTGGGGGAGGAACCGGCTACACCTTC	CASKPDVGGGTGYTF
-	TRBJ2-1	TRBD2	TRBV27	TGTGCCAGCAGCTTTATGGGGGGGGCCTACAATGAGCAGTTCTTC	CASSFMGGAYNEQFF
-	TRBJ1-6	-	TRBV6-5	TGTGCCAGCCGGGCTAATAATTCACCCCTCCACTTT	CASRANNSPLHF
-	TRBJ2-1	-	TRBV2	TGTGCCAGCAGAGACGGTGGGGCAGGGGACAATGGTGAGCAGTTCTTC	CASRDGGAGDNGEQFF
-	TRBJ2-7	-	TRBV9	TGTGCCAGCAGCGTAGGCGGGACGCAAAGCTCCTACGAGCAGTACTTC	CASSVGGTQSSYEQYF
-	TRBJ2-7	-	TRBV7-8	TGTGCCAGCAGCTTACACGACAGCTACGAGCAGTACTTC	CASSLHDSYEQYF
once	TRBJ1-1	TRBD1	TRBV19	TGTGCCAGTAGTACGCCCGGACAGGGGGCGATGAACACTGAAGCTTTCTTT	CASSTPGQGAMNTEAFF
-	TRBJ1-2	TRBD1	TRBV9	TGTGCCAGCAGCGCAACCGGGACAGGTGTTAACTATGGCTACACCTTC	CASSATGTGVNYGYTF
-	TRBJ2-1	TRBD2	TRBV4-2	TGTGCCAGCAGCCAATCCGGGGGGGCTTACAATGAGCAGTTCTTC	CASSQSGGAYNEQFF
-	TRBJ2-6	TRBD2	TRBV4-3	TGCGCCAGCAGCCAAGATCGGACCGGGGACTACTCTGGGGCCAACGTCCTGACTTTC	CASSQDRTGDYSGANVLTF
-	TRBJ2-1	-	TRBV3-1/TRBV3-2	TGTGCCAGCAGCCAAGCCGAGTTTACTGAGCAGTTCTTC	CASSQAEFTEQFF
once	TRBJ1-6	TRBD1	TRBV11-2	TGTGCCAGCATGGGGACAGGGGAATCTGATTCACCCCTCCACTTT	CASMGTGESDSPLHF
-	TRBJ2-7	-	TRBV19	TGTGCCAGCCAAAGACAGGCCTCCTCCTACGAGCAGTACTTC	CASQRQASSYEQYF
-	TRBJ1-2	-	TRBV5-8	TGTGCCAGCAGCTTGGGTCAGCCCACCTATGGCTACACCTTC	CASSLGQPTYGYTF
once	TRBJ1-1	-	TRBV29-1	TGCAGCGTTGAAGAAGGTTATTCGGCCACTGAAGCTTTCTTT	CSVEEGYSATEAFF
-	TRBJ1-2	TRBD1	TRBV19	TGTGCCAGTAGTTTCCGGACAGGGCGGCATGGCTACACCTTC	CASSFRTGRHGYTF
-	TRBJ1-5	-	TRBV7-2	TGTGCCAGCAGCTTACCGCCGACCGTATCGGCCCAGCATTTT	CASSLPPTVSAQHF
-	TRBJ2-7	TRBD1	TRBV6-5	TGTGCCAGCAGTTACGGGACAGGGACCAACGAGCAGTACTTC	CASSYGTGTNEQYF
-	TRBJ1-3	-	TRBV6-5	TGTGCCACGAGGGCTCCTTTCTCCTCTGGAAACACCATATATTTT	CATRAPFSSGNTIYF
-	TRBJ2-1	-	TRBV19	TGTGCCAGTAGTATAGACGGGTACAATGAGCAGTTCTTC	CASSIDGYNEQFF
-	TRBJ1-2	TRBD1	TRBV5-5	TGTGCCAGCAGCTTGGCCCCGGGACAGGGGGCCTATGGCTACACCTTC	CASSLAPGQGAYGYTF
-	TRBJ1-1	TRBD1	TRBV6-2/TRBV6-3	TGTGCCAGCAGTGGCCGGGACAGGCTGAACACTGAAGCTTTCTTT	CASSGRDRLNTEAFF
-	TRBJ2-7	-	TRBV19	TGTGCCAGTAGTCCGGATCACACAGGGCCCGAGCAGTACTTC	CASSPDHTGPEQYF
-	TRBJ1-2	TRBD1	TRBV5-1	TGCGCCAGCAGCTTGGAACGATGGGGAGGGGGCCATGGCTACACCTTC	CASSLERWGGGHGYTF
-	TRBJ1-3	TRBD1	TRBV12-5	TGTGCTAGTGGTTTGGTAGGCGGTGGGGGACAGAAGGCCTCTGGAAACACCATATATTTT	CASGLVGGGGQKASGNTIYF
once	TRBJ1-2	TRBD1	TRBV10-3	TGTGCCATCACTCCGGGACAGGGATATGGCTACACCTTC	CAITPGQGYGYTF
many	TRBJ2-7	-	TRBV7-9	TGTGCCAGCAGCCCAGACAGGACTCTTGGTGGGGAGCAGTACTTC	CASSPDRTLGGEQYF
-	TRBJ1-1	-	TRBV10-1	TGCGCCAGCAGTGGCAGGGGGAACACTGAAGCTTTCTTT	CASSGRGNTEAFF
once	TRBJ2-2	-	TRBV7-7	TGTGCTAGCAGCTTACTAGAGGGGGAAGGCACCGGGGAGCTGTTTTTT	CASSLLEGEGTGELFF
-	TRBJ2-5	TRBD2	TRBV3-1/TRBV3-2	TGTGCCAGCAGCCGGCGGGGGGGGCCGCAAGAGACCCAGTACTTC	CASSRRGGPQETQYF
once	TRBJ1-1	TRBD1	TRBV11-2	TGTGCCAGCAGCTTAGTGGGACAGGGTTTGACTGAAGCTTTCTTT	CASSLVGQGLTEAFF
-	TRBJ2-7	-	TRBV12-3/TRBV12-4	TGTGCCAGCAGTGCCGGACGCAGGGTGGAGCAGTACTTC	CASSAGRRVEQYF
few	TRBJ1-1	TRBD1	TRBV10-3	TGTGCCATCAGAGGGGACAGGTTGAACACTGAAGCTTTCTTT	CAIRGDRLNTEAFF
-	TRBJ1-5	-	TRBV27	TGTGCCAGTGGGGTAAGCAGTGCGAATCAGCCCCAGCATTTT	CASGVSSANQPQHF
once	TRBJ2-6	-	TRBV9	TGTGCCAGCAGCTCGAGGCATCGGCCAGGGGCCAACGTCCTGACTTTC	CASSSRHRPGANVLTF
-	TRBJ1-5	-	TRBV28	TGTGCCAGCAGTCCGGGATCAGATAGCAATCAGCCCCAGCATTTT	CASSPGSDSNQPQHF
-	TRBJ2-1	-	TRBV7-2	TGTGCCAGCAGCTTAGACGTCTACAGTCTGGGTGCCAATGAGCAGTTCTTC	CASSLDVYSLGANEQFF
once	TRBJ2-1	TRBD2	TRBV18	TGTGCCAGCTCGCCCTCGCTAGCGGAGGGATACAATGAGCAGTTCTTC	CASSPSLAEGYNEQFF
-	TRBJ2-7	-	TRBV7-9	TGTGCCAGCAGTTCGGCCAGGGTCCCCTACGAGCAGTACTTC	CASSSARVPYEQYF
-	TRBJ1-2	TRBD1	TRBV5-1	TGCGCCAGCAGCTTGGGGGATAGGACAGGCGGGGCTGGCTACACCTTC	CASSLGDRTGGAGYTF
-	TRBJ2-1	TRBD2	TRBV9	TGTGCCAGCAGCGCCGGGACTAGCGGGGGGTTGAGTGAGCAGTTCTTC	CASSAGTSGGLSEQFF
-	TRBJ2-5	TRBD2	TRBV5-5	TGTGCCAGCAGCTATGGGCTAGCGGAAGAGACCCAGTACTTC	CASSYGLAEETQYF
-	TRBJ2-5	TRBD2	TRBV3-1/TRBV3-2	TGTGCCAGCAGCCCCGACCTTAGCGGGGGGCCAGGAGAGACCCAGTACTTC	CASSPDLSGGPGETQYF
-	TRBJ2-7	TRBD2	TRBV29-1	TGCAGCGTGGAGATAGCGGGGGACGTCACCTACGAGCAGTACTTC	CSVEIAGDVTYEQYF
-	TRBJ2-7	TRBD2	TRBV5-1	TGCGCCAGCAGCTGGGGGACTAGCGGTGAGCAGTACTTC	CASSWGTSGEQYF
few	TRBJ1-3	TRBD1	TRBV4-1	TGCGCCAGCAGCCAAGATCTATATAGGACAGGGGGAAACACCATATATTTT	CASSQDLYRTGGNTIYF
-	TRBJ1-2	-	TRBV7-6	TGTGCCAGCAGCTTAGCGCCAGGACCAAACTATGGCTACACCTTC	CASSLAPGPNYGYTF
-	TRBJ2-5	-	TRBV12-5	TGTGCTAGTGGGTTCCCTTTGGGCGATATAAAAAAGACCCAGTACTTC	CASGFPLGDIKKTQYF
-	TRBJ2-3	-	TRBV18	TGTGCCAGCTCACCACAAACAGGGAGTTGGACAGATACGCAGTATTTT	CASSPQTGSWTDTQYF
-	TRBJ1-1	TRBD1	TRBV5-5	TGTGCCAGCAGCACACAAACAGGGGGTCACACTGAAGCTTTCTTT	CASSTQTGGHTEAFF
-	TRBJ1-2	-	TRBV25-1	TGTGCCAGCAGTGATCTTCCAGCTAACTATGGCTACACCTTC	CASSDLPANYGYTF
once	TRBJ1-2	TRBD1	TRBV6-4	TGTGCCAGCAGTGACTCAGGACAGGGGGTCTATGGCTACACCTTC	CASSDSGQGVYGYTF